This passage covers 23 T cell receptor beta chains from one sample sequenced in a study of T-cell memory formation after mild COVID-19. TCRdb itself ran the 5' RACE reads through MiXCR, one entry per CDR3 protein. The sample records around 450,000 distinct CDR3 sequences, around 20% being singletons. The sequenced material came from PBMCs or a T cell subset sorted from them (not recorded which). The source is an adult woman who had mild COVID-19 (a few samples of this study predate the infection). Cell type and time point are not known.

Only a few counts were recorded for this clonotype. The chain joins TRBV5-1 to TRBJ1-1, with D perhaps TRBD1 (5 bases). CDR1 and CDR2 from the germline V gene are SGHRS and YFSETQ. The V end was cut by 1 base, the J end by 10 bases, with 17 bases between. The CDR3 contains 14 residues. CDR3 residues: CASSLKTGEGPAFF. The DNA for the CDR3 is TGCGCCAGCAGCTTGAAAACAGGAGAGGGGCCAGCTTTCTTT.

This clonotype was seen a few times. The V and J genes are TRBV7-2 and TRBJ2-1; TRBD1 matches at 7 bases. Germline CDR1 SGHTA, CDR2 FQGNSA. The CDR3 runs to 17 residues. The junction had 8 bases not matched to a gene; V was cut back by 1 base and J by 2 bases. CDR3 in DNA: TGTGCCAGCAGCTTAGAGGGGGACAGAGGGCCCTACAATGAGCAGTTCTTC. Its translation: CASSLEGDRGPYNEQFF.

The chain links TRBV5-6 to TRBJ2-5, with D perhaps TRBD1 (6 bases). This CDR3 comprises 11 residues. Germline values: CDR1 SGHDT, CDR2 YYEEEE. With 3 bases removed from V and 11 bases from J, the gap between germline ends came to 11 bases. The CDR3 bases are TGTGCCAGCAGCTCACAGGGCTCACAGTACTTC. This codes for CASSSQGSQYF.

This clonotype has a handful of counts. This chain joins TRBV21-1 and TRBJ1-1; TRBD1, the table's D call, was not compared with the DNA. TRBV21-1 is a pseudogene locus. This CDR3 comprises 18 residues. This CDR3 is CASSKCRQGASEENEAFF. The CDR3 coding sequence is TGTGCCAGCAGCAAATGTAGACAGGGGGCGTCTGAGGAGAATGAAGCTTTCTTT.

The chain combines TRBV12-3 or TRBV12-4 with TRBJ2-4; D unclear. V dropped 8 bases and J dropped 0 bases, with 11 bases sitting between them. The CDR3 is 14 amino acids. The chain's CDR3 is CASSPVLAKNIQYF. CDR3 nucleotides: TGTGCCAGCTCTCCGGTCTTAGCCAAAAACATTCAGTACTTC.

The chain uses TRBV30 and TRBJ2-1; D unresolved. Trimming stripped 0 bases from V and 6 bases from J, with 6 bases between. The CDR3 contains 12 residues. CDR1 is GTSNPN and CDR2 is SVGIG in the germline V gene (reference sequence). As DNA, the CDR3 is TGTGCCTGGAGTGTGGTGGGCAATGAGCAGTTCTTC. Translated: CAWSVVGNEQFF.

V gene TRBV4-3 combines with J gene TRBJ2-2; no reliable D call. The germline V gene has CDR1 LGHNA and CDR2 YSLEER. The CDR3 contains 14 residues. V was clipped by 0 bases and J by 4 bases, with 6 bases between them. CDR3 coding DNA: TGCGCCAGCAGCCAAGATTGGGGCACCGGGGAGCTGTTTTTT. This sequence encodes CASSQDWGTGELFF.

The CDR3 protein is CASSLEGTISSLQYF. The DNA of the CDR3 is TGTGCCAGCAGTTTAGAAGGGACTATCAGTTCGTTGCAGTACTTC. J is TRBJ2-7 and V is TRBV12-3 or TRBV12-4; 7 nucleotides align to TRBD2. V dropped 1 base and J dropped 9; count of bases not matched to a gene: 12. The CDR3 loop spans 15 amino acids.

V and J are TRBV14 and TRBJ2-4, with D possibly matching TRBD2 (5 bases). V was shortened by 3 bases and J by 1 base, with 7 bases between the two germline ends. In germline, CDR1 is SGHDN, CDR2 FVKESK. This CDR3 contains 14 residues. DNA of the CDR3: TGTGCCAGCAGCCAGAGGGTCGCCAAAAACATTCAGTACTTC. It is translated as CASSQRVAKNIQYF.

This clonotype was detected only a few times. The V call is TRBV2, the J call TRBJ2-7; 7 bases align to TRBD1. This CDR3 comprises 13 residues. Looked up from germline, CDR1 is SNHLY and CDR2 is FYNNEI. V shed 7 bases, J shed 0 bases, and the junction held 3 bases outside the gene matches. CDR3 loop: CASKGQASYEQYF. CDR3 coding DNA: TGTGCCAGCAAAGGACAGGCCTCCTACGAGCAGTACTTC. Looking up the rest from reference TRBV2 and TRBJ2-7 gives the full variable domain: EPEVTQTPSHQVTQMGQEVILRCVPISNHLYFYWYRQILGQKVEFLVSFYNNEISEKSEIFDDQFSVERPDGSNFTLKIRSTKLEDSAMYFCASKGQASYEQYFGPGTRLTVT.

The CDR3 spells CASSPPDSPSTDTQYF. In nucleotides, the CDR3 is TGTGCCAGCAGTCCGCCGGACAGCCCGAGCACAGATACGCAGTATTTT. This rearrangement joins TRBV6-5 to TRBJ2-3; tentative D call: TRBD1 (6 bases). V dropped 5 bases and J dropped 0 bases, with 15 bases sitting between them. The germline V gene encodes CDR1 MNHEY and CDR2 SVGAGI. This CDR3 has 16 amino acids.

The chain is built from TRBV5-5 and TRBJ1-5, with TRBD1 identical over 9 bases. Germline V lookup: CDR1 SGHKS, CDR2 YYEKEE (reference sequence). There are 14 residues in the CDR3. J was trimmed by 6 bases and V by 4 bases; bases with no gene match: 5. The DNA for the CDR3 is TGTGCCAGCAGCCCAAGGACAGGGGCTCAGCCCCAGCATTTT. The encoded protein is CASSPRTGAQPQHF.

CDR3 nucleotides: TGCGCCAGCAGCTCGAAGGGGGGCTACACCTTC. Translated: CASSSKGGYTF. This chain connects TRBV5-1 to TRBJ1-2; weak D call: TRBD1 (5 bases). V gave up 3 bases and J gave up 8 bases, with 8 bases separating them. Germline CDR1 and CDR2: SGHRS and YFSETQ. CDR3 size: 11 residues.

In its sample, this clonotype was seen a few times. This sequence joins TRBV12-3 or TRBV12-4 and TRBJ2-7; D unresolved. V was pared by 6 bases and J by 3 bases, with 9 bases between. This CDR3 contains 12 residues. The chain's CDR3 is CASSQVFYEQYF. CDR3 in DNA: TGTGCCAGCAGCCAGGTGTTCTACGAGCAGTACTTC.

This clonotype has just a few counts. This sequence joins TRBV10-3 and TRBJ1-5; D is uncertain. The CDR3 runs 13 residues. Germline lookup yields CDR1 ENHRY and CDR2 SYGVKD. V was trimmed by 6 bases and J by 0 bases, leaving 6 bases between them. In nucleotides, the CDR3 is TGTGCCATCAGGGGTTATAGCAATCAGCCCCAGCATTTT. Translating it yields CAIRGYSNQPQHF.

The chain has TRBV20-1 and TRBJ1-2; TRBD1 matches 7 bases. V lost 1 base to trimming and J lost 2 bases; unmatched junction nucleotides: 4. The length of the CDR3 is 14 residues. Per the germline V gene, CDR1 is DFQATT and CDR2 is SNEGSKA (reference sequence). This chain's CDR3 is CSARAGRGNYGYTF. The DNA for the CDR3 is TGCAGTGCTAGAGCCGGCAGGGGGAACTATGGCTACACCTTC.

This chain uses TRBV6-2 or TRBV6-3 with TRBJ1-4; the match to TRBD1 covers 7 bases. Germline V CDR1 and CDR2: MNHEY, SVGEGT. Losses at the gene ends were 2 bases for V and 8 bases for J; bases not matched to a gene: 2. CDR3 length: 13 residues. The CDR3 loop reads CASSYQGDEKLFF. The CDR3 bases are TGTGCCAGCAGTTACCAGGGGGACGAAAAACTGTTTTTT.

The V and J genes are TRBV15 and TRBJ2-3, with D possibly TRBD2 on 5 matching bases. Trimming took off 1 base at V and 3 bases at J, with 8 bases between the two ends. CDR1 is LNHNV, CDR2 YYDKDF, per germline (reference sequence). The CDR3 length is 14 residues. The CDR3 nucleotides are TGTGCCACCAGCAGAGGGACTCTTACAGATACGCAGTATTTT. Its protein is CATSRGTLTDTQYF. The complete variable domain, with remaining parts taken from reference TRBV15 and TRBJ2-3, reads DAMVIQNPRYQVTQFGKPVTLSCSQTLNHNVMYWYQQKSSQAPKLLFHYYDKDFNNEADTPDNFQSRRPNTSFCFLDIRSPGLGDTAMYLCATSRGTLTDTQYFGPGTRLTVL.

The sample holds a few counts of this clonotype. This CDR3 reads CASSPGTPYEQYF. CDR3 DNA sequence: TGTGCCAGCTCACCAGGGACACCCTACGAGCAGTACTTC. This sequence joins TRBV18 and TRBJ2-7; D possibly corresponds to TRBD1 (6 bases). The CDR3 extends over 13 amino acids. Deletions cut 2 bases from V and 2 bases from J, with 7 bases between. Looked up from germline, CDR1 is KGHSH and CDR2 is LQKENI. Full variable domain (rest looked up from reference TRBV18 and TRBJ2-7): NAGVMQNPRHLVRRRGQEARLRCSPMKGHSHVYWYRQLPEEGLKFMVYLQKENIIDESGMPKERFSAEFPKEGPSILRIQQVVRGDSAAYFCASSPGTPYEQYFGPGTRLTVT.

The chain carries TRBV27 and TRBJ2-1; the D call may be TRBD1 or TRBD2 (5 bases each). This CDR3 comprises 15 residues. The ends were cut back, 3 bases at V and 8 bases at J, with 17 bases in the middle. Germline V gene sequence: CDR1 MNHEY, CDR2 SMNVEV (reference sequence). The CDR3 region has the DNA TGTGCCAGCAGTTTCACGTTTCTTTTGGGGGATGAGCAGTTCTTC. It codes for CASSFTFLLGDEQFF.

The V call is TRBV12-3 or TRBV12-4, the J call TRBJ2-2; TRBD1 might be the D (6 bases). V was trimmed by 7 bases and J by 1 base, leaving 13 bases between them. The CDR3 runs to 15 residues. CDR3 sequence: CASTPHRVNTGELFF. The CDR3 DNA is TGTGCCAGCACCCCTCACAGGGTGAACACCGGGGAGCTGTTTTTT.

This clonotype has at least ten counts. V is TRBV12-3 or TRBV12-4 and J is TRBJ2-3; no definite D call. The CDR3 is made up of 15 amino acids. Between the trimmed V and J ends, which lost 1 base and 0 bases, there was a span of 8 bases. CDR3: CASSLVAGSTDTQYF. The DNA of the CDR3 is TGTGCCAGCAGTTTAGTAGCAGGTAGCACAGATACGCAGTATTTT.

Many counts were recorded for this clonotype. The V and J genes are TRBV7-9 and TRBJ2-3; tentatively, D is TRBD2 (6 bases). The V end was cut by 4 bases, the J end by 7 bases, with 18 bases between. This CDR3 is 15 amino acids long. Germline CDR1 reads SEHNR; CDR2 reads FQNEAQ (reference sequence). DNA for the CDR3: TGTGCCAGCAGCTCTTACCGGGACTCCTTGCATACGCAGTATTTT. It encodes CASSSYRDSLHTQYF. The whole variable domain, remainder taken from reference TRBV7-9 and TRBJ2-3, is DTGVSQNPRHKITKRGQNVTFRCDPISEHNRLYWYRQTLGQGPEFLTYFQNEAQLEKSRLLSDRFSAERPKGSFSTLEIQRTEQGDSAMYLCASSSYRDSLHTQYFGPGTRLTVL.